What follows describes a single T cell receptor beta chain. This clone was observed once. Its recognized antigen is unknown. Qualities for individual bases were not recorded, and no much larger clone is one base off. This sample was taken from a study of blood T cell repertoires in COVID-19 (TCRdb year 2020). Regarding the research as a whole: Samples covering the acute and convalescent phases of COVID-19 were provided by collaborators in the United States, Italy and Spain. The prospective study material was composed of cDNA or gDNA derived from T cells, B-cell-depleted T cells, or PBMCs. The dataset comprised deeply sampled blood TCRbeta repertoires from subjects exposed to, actively infected with, or recovered from COVID-19. A freely available public database, intended as a resource for researchers studying the immune response to SARS-CoV-2, is where the repertoires were released. Samples were obtained from the ongoing ImmuneRACE study (first 160 participants) and from 1,000 to 1,500 subjects provided by 6 global collaborators. Sample metadata almost always included a de-identified subject ID, COVID-19 status, age in years and sex. Where HLA class I and class II types were available, the types were taken from metadata supplied by the sample provider, not from assay-based typing. The paper's findings and limits, for the study overall: Clinical and demographic metadata were provided uncurated, with the amount varying by source and participant.

TCRbeta CDR3 regions were amplified from genomic DNA using the immunoSEQ Assay, a bias-controlled multiplex PCR. Per the source publication's procedure: Nucleated cell counts per sample were estimated from amplification of reference gene primers within the assay. To quantify the absolute abundance of each unique TCRbeta CDR3 rearrangement, sequence reads were collapsed and filtered. For each sample, productive Simpson clonality was calculated by taking the square root of Simpson's diversity index across productive rearrangements. Here the immuneACCESS table is served through TCRdb, limited to in-frame sequences with V and J called. Missing clones are a known gap in these copies; in checked studies unresolved V genes cover under half, and the rest lacks a known reason. The V and J calls and the clone size are those of that table, but D and trimming were determined from the DNA. The sample includes 130,000 or so clones, with 70% to 90% observed a single time. The ten largest account for 9.5% to 15% of the sample.

Collaborating institutions collected whole blood in K2EDTA tubes following their own protocols. Collaborator samples were shipped for TCRbeta analysis as frozen whole blood, isolated PBMCs, or DNA extracted from either sample type. The CDR3 holds 15 amino acids from the cysteine to the phenylalanine. The read is trimmed to its CDR3 DNA, 45 bases read in frame from base 1. V is clipped by 0 bases and J by 3 bases, and the sequence between their germline boundaries is 10 bases long. CDR1 SGHRS and CDR2 YFSETQ are derived from the germline V gene. The origin of this receptor is a human donor in a cohort sampled during active COVID-19. The chain is encoded by TRBV5-1 joined to TRBJ1-5; the D gene is perhaps TRBD1, on 5 matching bases. Sequenced sample: peripheral blood. This receptor has the CDR3 CASSLDPGYNQPQHF. The DNA reads as follows: TGCGCCAGCAGCTTGGATCCAGGGTACAATCAGCCCCAGCATTTT. Beyond the CDR3, the reference TRBV5-1 and TRBJ1-5 genes provide the residues; the full variable domain reads: KAGVTQTPRYLIKTRGQQVTLSCSPISGHRSVSWYQQTPGQGLQFLFEYFSETQRNKGNFPGRFSGRQFSNSRSEMNVSTLELGDSALYLCASSLDPGYNQPQHFGDGTRLSIL.